This T cell receptor (beta chain) was captured in a study of cytomegalovirus exposure and HLA in healthy donors. Study-level points and caveats: It is likely that the observed cluster of highly shared sequence variants was a sequencing artifact. TCR beta chain V- and J-gene trimming was linked, in a later analysis, to a missense variant in DCLRE1C. About 87% or about 30% of the time was how often most TCR beta V segments were productive, according to an earlier analysis. A later analysis found most CMV-associated TCR beta chains apparently HLA-restricted.

The V gene lost 3 bases and the J gene lost 3 bases, with 15 bases spanning the gap. This CDR3 has 16 residues. Germline values: CDR1 MGHRA, CDR2 YSYEKL. This clone was recorded once. Its specificity is unknown. A multiplex PCR was run with 60 Vbeta primers and 13 Jbeta primers. Data came from immunoSEQ multiplex PCR; TCRdb stores just in-frame clones and leaves some out. This repertoire shows about 190,000 clones, around 79% found once; its top ten account for 1.6%. This TCR was recovered from a woman aged 18-29 years in good health and CMV-seronegative. This chain connects TRBV4-1 to TRBJ1-3; no clear D gene. Sequenced input: PBMCs. The CDR3 here is CASSQPQSLRGNTIYF. The CDR3 coding sequence is TGCGCCAGCAGCCAGCCTCAATCACTACGTGGAAACACCATATATTTT.